This T cell receptor beta chain was observed in a study of regulatory T cells in long-lasting Graves disease. The overall study: Freshly diagnosed Graves' patients had used antithyroid drugs for under 3 months.

HTBI primers from iRepertoire and Arm-PCR of CDR3 regions yielded the TCR beta libraries. Via MiXCR, TCRdb re-called the multiplex PCR reads, giving one row per CDR3 protein. The table has about 530,000 distinct CDR3 sequences, approximately 16% seen once. Time point reported: newly diagnosed GD, antithyroid drugs for less than 3 months. The TCR library was prepared using RNA isolated from PBMCs. CDR3 length: 21 residues. Germline loops: CDR1 DFQATT, CDR2 SNEGSKA (reference sequence). V lost 0 bases and J lost 0, with 24 bases in between. These data were also filed under a second study, of T cells in Graves' hyperthyroidism and ophthalmopathy.

The chain uses TRBV20-1 and TRBJ1-6; D is unclear. This receptor was taken from a woman aged 40 to 65 with Graves disease. The sample in question was peripheral blood mononuclear cells (PBMCs), obtained at new diagnosis, from a patient treated with antithyroid drugs. The CDR3, as DNA: TGCAGTGCTAGAGATACTGCGCTTGACCGAGGATTCCGCTCCTATAATTCACCCCTCCACTTT. Protein product: CSARDTALDRGFRSYNSPLHF.